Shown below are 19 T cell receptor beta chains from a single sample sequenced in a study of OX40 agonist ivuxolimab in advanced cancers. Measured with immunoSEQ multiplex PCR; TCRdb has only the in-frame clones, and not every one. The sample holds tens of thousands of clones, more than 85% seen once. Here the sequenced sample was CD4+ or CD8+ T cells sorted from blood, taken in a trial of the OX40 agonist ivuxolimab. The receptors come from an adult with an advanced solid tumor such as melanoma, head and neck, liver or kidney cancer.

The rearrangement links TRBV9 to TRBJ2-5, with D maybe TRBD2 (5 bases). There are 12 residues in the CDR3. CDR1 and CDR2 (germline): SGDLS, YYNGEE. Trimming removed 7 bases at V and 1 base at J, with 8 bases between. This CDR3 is CASGSGQETQYF. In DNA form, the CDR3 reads TGTGCCAGCGGGAGCGGCCAAGAGACCCAGTACTTC.

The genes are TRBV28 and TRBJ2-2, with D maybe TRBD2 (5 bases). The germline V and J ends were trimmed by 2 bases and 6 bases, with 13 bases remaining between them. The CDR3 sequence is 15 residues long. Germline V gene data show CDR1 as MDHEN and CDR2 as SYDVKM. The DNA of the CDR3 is TGTGCCAGCAGTTTAAAACTAGGATCCGCCGGGGAGCTGTTTTTT. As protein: CASSLKLGSAGELFF.

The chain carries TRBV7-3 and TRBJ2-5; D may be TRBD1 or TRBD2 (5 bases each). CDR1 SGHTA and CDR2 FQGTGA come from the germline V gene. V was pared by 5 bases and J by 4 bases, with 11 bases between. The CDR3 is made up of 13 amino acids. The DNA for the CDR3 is TGTGCCAGCAGCCCGGGGCTGGGAGAGACCCAGTACTTC. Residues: CASSPGLGETQYF.

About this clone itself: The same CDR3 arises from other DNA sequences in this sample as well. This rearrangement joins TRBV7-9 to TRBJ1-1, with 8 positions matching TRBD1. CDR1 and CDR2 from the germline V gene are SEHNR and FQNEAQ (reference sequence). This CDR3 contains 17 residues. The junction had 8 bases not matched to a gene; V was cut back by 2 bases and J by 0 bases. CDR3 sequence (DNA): TGTGCCAGCAGCTTATCCCGGCCAGGGGGCTTGAACACTGAAGCTTTCTTT. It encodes CASSLSRPGGLNTEAFF. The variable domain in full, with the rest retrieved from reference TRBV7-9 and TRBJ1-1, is DTGVSQNPRHKITKRGQNVTFRCDPISEHNRLYWYRQTLGQGPEFLTYFQNEAQLEKSRLLSDRFSAERPKGSFSTLEIQRTEQGDSAMYLCASSLSRPGGLNTEAFFGQGTRLTVV.

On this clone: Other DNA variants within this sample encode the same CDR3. The CDR3 DNA sequence: TGCGCCAGCAGCTTGGGGAATATAGGGGGGATCTCGTGGAAGACTGAAGCTTTCTTT. It translates to CASSLGNIGGISWKTEAFF. The V and J genes are TRBV5-1 and TRBJ1-1; D is perhaps TRBD1 (6 bases). The V gene's germline CDR1 is SGHRS and CDR2 YFSETQ. The V end was cut by 0 bases, the J end by 5 bases, with 26 bases between. This CDR3 has 19 residues.

The CDR3, as DNA: TGCGCCAGCAGCTTGGCTACAGGGGAATCTTATGGCTACACCTTC. It encodes CASSLATGESYGYTF. The genes are TRBV5-1 and TRBJ1-2, with 7 nucleotides matching TRBD1. After removal of 0 bases from V and 5 bases from J, the junction contained 7 bases not matched to a gene. This CDR3 is built from 15 residues. The germline gives CDR1 SGHRS, CDR2 YFSETQ. Filled out from reference TRBV5-1 and TRBJ1-2, the complete variable domain reads KAGVTQTPRYLIKTRGQQVTLSCSPISGHRSVSWYQQTPGQGLQFLFEYFSETQRNKGNFPGRFSGRQFSNSRSEMNVSTLELGDSALYLCASSLATGESYGYTFGSGTRLTVV.

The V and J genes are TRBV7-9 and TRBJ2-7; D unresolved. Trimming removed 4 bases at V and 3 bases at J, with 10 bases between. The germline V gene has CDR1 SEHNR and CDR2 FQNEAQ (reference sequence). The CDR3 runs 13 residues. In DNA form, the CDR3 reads TGTGCCAGCAGCTATTCTAACCTCTACGAGCAGTACTTC. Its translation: CASSYSNLYEQYF.

CDR3 nucleotide sequence: TGCGCCAGCAGCTTGCAGACTAGCGGGAGCTCCTACGAGCAGTACTTC. It codes for CASSLQTSGSSYEQYF. The rearrangement links TRBV5-1 to TRBJ2-7, with 12 nucleotides matching TRBD2. V gave up 1 base and J gave up 0 bases; unmatched junction bases: 2. The CDR3 sequence is 16 residues long. Germline values: CDR1 SGHRS, CDR2 YFSETQ.

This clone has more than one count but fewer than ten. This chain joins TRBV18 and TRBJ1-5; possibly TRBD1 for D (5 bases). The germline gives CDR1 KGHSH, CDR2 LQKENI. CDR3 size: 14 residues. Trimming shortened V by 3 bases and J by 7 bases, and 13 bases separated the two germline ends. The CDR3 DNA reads TGTGCCAGCTCACCGGGGGACCCGGGGCAGCCCCAGCATTTT. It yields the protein CASSPGDPGQPQHF.

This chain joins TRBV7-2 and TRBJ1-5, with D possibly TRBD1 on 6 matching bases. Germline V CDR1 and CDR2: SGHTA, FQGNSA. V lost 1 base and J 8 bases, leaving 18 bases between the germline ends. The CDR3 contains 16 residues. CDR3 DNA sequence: TGTGCCAGCAGCTTAGAGCCCCGTTTAGGGGGGAAGCCCCAGCATTTT. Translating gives CASSLEPRLGGKPQHF.

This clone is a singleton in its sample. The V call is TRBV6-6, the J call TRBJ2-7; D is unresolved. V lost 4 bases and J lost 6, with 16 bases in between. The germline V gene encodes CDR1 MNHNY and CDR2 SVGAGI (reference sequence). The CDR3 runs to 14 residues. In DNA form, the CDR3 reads TGTGCCAGCAGTTCCCCTCCCGGCGCTCGCGAGCAGTACTTC. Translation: CASSSPPGAREQYF.

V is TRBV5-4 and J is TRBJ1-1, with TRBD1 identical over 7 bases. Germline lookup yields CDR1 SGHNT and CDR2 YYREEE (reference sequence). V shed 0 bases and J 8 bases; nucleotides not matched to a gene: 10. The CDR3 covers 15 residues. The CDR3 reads CASSLVGKEGAEAFF. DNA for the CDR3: TGTGCCAGCAGCTTGGTAGGTAAGGAGGGGGCAGAAGCTTTCTTT.

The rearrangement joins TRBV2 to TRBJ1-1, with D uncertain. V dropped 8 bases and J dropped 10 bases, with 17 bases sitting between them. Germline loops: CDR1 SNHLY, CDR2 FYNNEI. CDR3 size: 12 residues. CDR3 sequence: CASRRGNFLAFF. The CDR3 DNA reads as TGTGCCAGCCGCCGGGGTAACTTTTTAGCTTTCTTT. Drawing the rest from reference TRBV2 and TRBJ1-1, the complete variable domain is EPEVTQTPSHQVTQMGQEVILRCVPISNHLYFYWYRQILGQKVEFLVSFYNNEISEKSEIFDDQFSVERPDGSNFTLKIRSTKLEDSAMYFCASRRGNFLAFFGQGTRLTVV.

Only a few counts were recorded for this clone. The CDR3 region is CAWSVNRNTEAFF. The CDR3 nucleotides are TGTGCCTGGAGTGTAAACCGGAACACTGAAGCTTTCTTT. The chain carries TRBV30 and TRBJ1-1; no definite D call. The CDR3 loop spans 13 amino acids. V was shortened by 0 bases and J by 1 base, with 6 bases between the two germline ends. Germline V gene data show CDR1 as GTSNPN and CDR2 as SVGIG (reference sequence).

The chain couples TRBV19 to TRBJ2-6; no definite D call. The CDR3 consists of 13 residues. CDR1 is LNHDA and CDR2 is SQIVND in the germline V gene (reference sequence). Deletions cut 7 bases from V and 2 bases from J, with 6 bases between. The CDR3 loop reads CASKEAGANVLTF. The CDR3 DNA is TGTGCCAGTAAGGAAGCTGGGGCCAACGTCCTGACTTTC.

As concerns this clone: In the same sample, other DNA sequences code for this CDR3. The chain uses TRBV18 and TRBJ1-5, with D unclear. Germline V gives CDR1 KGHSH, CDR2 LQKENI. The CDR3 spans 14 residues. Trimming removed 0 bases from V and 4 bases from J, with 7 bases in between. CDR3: CASSPPEINQPQHF. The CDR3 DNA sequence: TGTGCCAGCTCACCACCCGAGATAAATCAGCCCCAGCATTTT.

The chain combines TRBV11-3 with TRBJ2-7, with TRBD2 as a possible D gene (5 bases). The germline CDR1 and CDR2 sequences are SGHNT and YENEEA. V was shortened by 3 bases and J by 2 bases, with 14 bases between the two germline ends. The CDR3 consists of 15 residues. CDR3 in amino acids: CASSFSAAGAYEQYF. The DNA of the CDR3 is TGTGCCAGCAGCTTTAGTGCGGCCGGGGCCTACGAGCAGTACTTC.

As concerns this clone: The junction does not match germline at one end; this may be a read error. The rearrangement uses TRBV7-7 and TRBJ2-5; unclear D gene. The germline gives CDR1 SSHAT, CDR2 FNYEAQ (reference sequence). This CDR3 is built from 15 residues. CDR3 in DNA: TGTGCTAGCACCCCAGGTGGCTCGCGCGGTGAGACCCAGTACTTC. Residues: CASTPGGSRGETQYF. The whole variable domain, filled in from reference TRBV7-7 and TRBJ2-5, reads GAGVSQSPRYKVTKRGQDVTLRCDPISSHATLYWYQQALGQGPEFLTYFNYEAQPDKSGLPSDRFSAERPEGSISTLTIQRTEQRDSAMYRCASTPGGSRGETQYFGPGTRLLVL.

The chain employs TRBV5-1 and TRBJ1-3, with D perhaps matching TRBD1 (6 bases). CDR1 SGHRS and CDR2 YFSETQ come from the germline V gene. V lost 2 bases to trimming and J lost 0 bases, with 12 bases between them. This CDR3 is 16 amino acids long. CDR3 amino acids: CASSLQGPSSGNTIYF. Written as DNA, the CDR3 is TGCGCCAGCAGCTTACAGGGTCCGAGCTCTGGAAACACCATATATTTT.